The next 24 T cell receptor beta chains were all read from a single sample in a study of blood T cell repertoires in COVID-19. TCRdb's table, derived via immunoSEQ multiplex PCR, lists solely in-frame clones and lacks some. The sample consists of 250,000 to 300,000 clones, 89% of them appearing once. The sequenced sample was peripheral blood. The receptors come from a middle-aged man with acute or convalescent COVID-19.

The chain links TRBV6-5 to TRBJ1-2; D not certain. The CDR3 runs to 14 residues. V dropped 2 bases and J dropped 7 bases, with 14 bases sitting between them. Per germline, CDR1 MNHEY and CDR2 SVGAGI. The CDR3 here is CASSYGLARGGYTF. The CDR3 coding sequence is TGTGCCAGCAGTTACGGACTCGCCCGGGGTGGCTACACCTTC.

CDR3 sequence reads: CASSRIRQGAPAGYTF. Here the CDR3 DNA reads TGTGCCAGCAGTCGAATAAGACAGGGAGCCCCTGCGGGCTACACCTTC. The chain couples TRBV6-6 to TRBJ1-2; 7 bases match TRBD1. CDR3 length equals 16 residues. V shed 5 bases, J shed 8 bases, and the junction held 17 bases outside the gene matches. Germline V CDR1 and CDR2: MNHNY, SVGAGI (reference sequence).

The chain is built from TRBV5-4 and TRBJ1-1; 11 nucleotides match TRBD1. Germline trimming cut 4 bases from V and 1 base from J; bases unmatched to any gene: 6. The germline V gene has CDR1 SGHNT and CDR2 YYREEE (reference sequence). The CDR3 has 16 amino acids. The DNA for the CDR3 is TGTGCCAGCAGCCGGACAGGGGGCGAGGGGAACACTGAAGCTTTCTTT. It translates to CASSRTGGEGNTEAFF.

This chain connects TRBV7-2 to TRBJ2-7; perhaps TRBD1 as D (6 bases). This CDR3 comprises 12 residues. Germline V gene sequence: CDR1 SGHTA, CDR2 FQGNSA. V shed 6 bases and J shed 5 bases, with 11 bases lying between them. The CDR3 spells CASRKGGNEQYF. For the CDR3, the DNA is TGTGCCAGCAGAAAAGGGGGTAACGAGCAGTACTTC.

The chain is built from TRBV10-3 and TRBJ2-5; 7 bases line up with TRBD2. The CDR3 extends over 11 amino acids. Germline trimming cut 10 bases from V and 2 bases from J; bases unmatched to any gene: 1. Germline V gene sequence: CDR1 ENHRY, CDR2 SYGVKD. The CDR3 sequence is CATGGQETQYF. The CDR3 nucleotides are TGTGCCACCGGGGGGCAAGAGACCCAGTACTTC.

The chain joins TRBV4-1 to TRBJ1-6; the D gene is possibly TRBD1 (5 bases). Trimming pared 4 bases from V and 7 bases from J, leaving 11 bases between. Per the germline V gene, CDR1 is MGHRA and CDR2 is YSYEKL. The CDR3 consists of 14 residues. The CDR3 DNA sequence: TGCGCCAGCAGCCGGGGACTGGGGAATTCACCCCTCCACTTT. Its protein is CASSRGLGNSPLHF.

The V call is TRBV5-1, the J call TRBJ2-2, with 8 bases identical to TRBD2. The CDR3 contains 16 residues. The J segment lost 4 bases and the V segment lost 4 bases, leaving 9 bases of the junction unmatched. Germline V lookup: CDR1 SGHRS, CDR2 YFSETQ. The CDR3 spells CASSLIAGGRTGELFF. Here the CDR3 DNA reads TGCGCCAGCAGCCTCATTGCGGGGGGCCGCACCGGGGAGCTGTTTTTT.

The chain joins TRBV5-1 to TRBJ1-4; 7 bases align to TRBD1. Looked up from germline, CDR1 is SGHRS and CDR2 is YFSETQ. The CDR3 consists of 14 residues. V gave up 3 bases and J gave up 2 bases; unmatched junction bases: 1. The CDR3 spells CASSWGQTNEKLFF. CDR3 sequence (DNA): TGCGCCAGCAGCTGGGGACAGACTAATGAAAAACTGTTTTTT.

The chain uses TRBV3-1 (or the pseudogene TRBV3-2) and TRBJ1-2; D not resolved. The CDR3 runs 14 residues. Trimming stripped 8 bases from V and 0 bases from J, with 13 bases between. Germline CDR1 reads LGHDT; CDR2 reads YNNKEL (reference sequence). The CDR3 region is CASGRNRANYGYTF. The DNA of the CDR3 is TGTGCCAGCGGTCGTAACAGAGCTAACTATGGCTACACCTTC.

CDR3 coding DNA: TGTGCCAGCACTAATTGGCCCCCAGGTCGAGAGCAGTACTTC. Translation gives CASTNWPPGREQYF. The V call is TRBV5-4, the J call TRBJ2-7; D remains ambiguous. V shed 6 bases and J shed 7 bases, with 20 bases lying between them. The germline gives CDR1 SGHNT, CDR2 YYREEE (reference sequence). This CDR3 comprises 14 residues.

V is TRBV9 and J is TRBJ2-5; TRBD2 agrees at 7 bases. The germline V gene has CDR1 SGDLS and CDR2 YYNGEE. Losses at the gene ends were 0 bases for V and 9 bases for J; bases not matched to a gene: 5. This CDR3 contains 13 residues. CDR3 nucleotide sequence: TGTGCCAGCAGCGTAGGGGGGGGAGCCGCCCAGTACTTC. Translating gives CASSVGGGAAQYF.

The rearrangement joins TRBV5-6 to TRBJ2-7; TRBD1 matches 7 bases. Per germline, CDR1 SGHDT and CDR2 YYEEEE. The CDR3 covers 16 residues. V was clipped by 3 bases and J by 2 bases; unmatched bases: 11. This chain's CDR3 is CASSWTGQGVPYEQYF. The CDR3 DNA sequence: TGTGCCAGCAGCTGGACCGGGCAGGGGGTCCCCTACGAGCAGTACTTC.

The J gene is TRBJ1-4, the V gene TRBV10-3; perhaps TRBD1 as D (5 bases). Germline CDR1 is ENHRY and CDR2 is SYGVKD. This CDR3 spans 13 amino acids. V was cut by 2 bases and J by 7 bases, with 8 bases left in between. The CDR3 coding sequence is TGTGCCATCAGTGAGGGGGGGGGTGAAAAACTGTTTTTT. It yields the protein CAISEGGGEKLFF.

V gene TRBV7-2 combines with J gene TRBJ1-3; D may be TRBD1 (5 bases). The CDR3 has 15 amino acids. V gave up 3 bases and J gave up 2 bases, with 11 bases separating them. Per the germline V gene, CDR1 is SGHTA and CDR2 is FQGNSA. CDR3 region: CASSFIRGTGNTIYF. CDR3 DNA sequence: TGTGCCAGCAGCTTCATACGGGGGACTGGAAACACCATATATTTT.

The genes are TRBV3-1 (or the pseudogene TRBV3-2) and TRBJ2-5; 9 bases align to TRBD2. The germline gives CDR1 LGHDT, CDR2 YNNKEL (reference sequence). This CDR3 has 16 amino acids. The ends lost 4 bases at V and 4 bases at J; junction bases unmatched: 10. The CDR3 sequence is CASSPYLAGGPETQYF. The DNA of the CDR3 is TGTGCCAGCAGCCCGTACTTGGCGGGGGGGCCAGAGACCCAGTACTTC.

This chain joins TRBV30 and TRBJ1-5; D may be TRBD1 (6 bases). The germline V gene encodes CDR1 GTSNPN and CDR2 SVGIG (reference sequence). This CDR3 is built from 15 residues. The V and J ends lost 2 bases and 1 base respectively, with 12 bases between them. The CDR3 here is CAWSPGVRSNQPQHF. The CDR3 region has the DNA TGTGCCTGGAGTCCAGGGGTTCGAAGCAATCAGCCCCAGCATTTT.

The chain has TRBV5-6 and TRBJ2-4, with D possibly matching TRBD2 (6 bases). V lost 3 bases to trimming and J lost 7 bases, with 14 bases between them. From germline, CDR1 is SGHDT and CDR2 YYEEEE. This CDR3 has 14 residues. CDR3: CASSSEGFRNIQYF. CDR3 sequence (DNA): TGTGCCAGCAGCTCGGAGGGGTTTCGCAACATTCAGTACTTC. The full variable domain, its missing parts supplied by reference TRBV5-6 and TRBJ2-4, is DAGVTQSPTHLIKTRGQQVTLRCSPKSGHDTVSWYQQALGQGPQFIFQYYEEEERQRGNFPDRFSGHQFPNYSSELNVNALLLGDSALYLCASSSEGFRNIQYFGAGTRLSVL.

This clone was observed once. DNA of the CDR3: TGCGCCAGCAGCGAAGGACAGGGGACCTACGAGCAGTACTTC. Protein: CASSEGQGTYEQYF. This chain links TRBV5-1 with TRBJ2-7; 9 nucleotides align to TRBD1. This CDR3 is built from 14 residues. CDR1 and CDR2 (germline): SGHRS, YFSETQ. V lost 4 bases, J lost 2 bases, and 4 bases stayed unmatched. Supplemented by reference TRBV5-1 and TRBJ2-7, the full variable domain reads KAGVTQTPRYLIKTRGQQVTLSCSPISGHRSVSWYQQTPGQGLQFLFEYFSETQRNKGNFPGRFSGRQFSNSRSEMNVSTLELGDSALYLCASSEGQGTYEQYFGPGTRLTVT.

The CDR3 region has the DNA TGTGCCATCAGTGAGTCGGGGGGGATGGGAGAGACCCAGTACTTC. It yields the protein CAISESGGMGETQYF. The chain combines TRBV10-3 with TRBJ2-5, with 7 bases that match TRBD2. Germline lookup yields CDR1 ENHRY and CDR2 SYGVKD. CDR3 length: 15 amino acids. Trimming took 0 bases from V and 4 from J; bases not matched to a gene: 5.

The V call is TRBV7-8, the J call TRBJ2-5; perhaps TRBD2 as D (7 bases). The CDR3 totals 15 residues. V lost 3 bases, J lost 5 bases, and 16 bases lay in between. CDR1 and CDR2 (germline): SGHVS, FQNEAQ. The CDR3 DNA reads TGTGCCAGCAGCTTTTTGCGGGGGCAGGAGGAGACCCAGTACTTC. Residues: CASSFLRGQEETQYF.

The chain recombines TRBV27 with TRBJ1-1; 7 positions agree with TRBD1. The germline CDR1 and CDR2 sequences are MNHEY and SMNVEV (reference sequence). The CDR3 is 14 amino acids. Unmatched junction bases numbered 3, after V lost 5 bases and J lost 0 bases. CDR3 sequence (DNA): TGTGCCAGCAGTGGGGGACAGATGAACACTGAAGCTTTCTTT. This gives the protein CASSGGQMNTEAFF.

The genes are TRBV13 and TRBJ2-7; 7 nucleotides agree with TRBD1. The germline V gene encodes CDR1 PRHDT and CDR2 FYEKMQ (reference sequence). The CDR3 extends over 16 amino acids. J lost 3 bases, V lost 5 bases, and 13 bases had no gene match. CDR3 loop: CASSPGAGTAIYEQYF. The CDR3 nucleotides read TGTGCCAGCAGCCCAGGGGCCGGGACAGCAATCTACGAGCAGTACTTC.

The CDR3 nucleotides read TGTGCCAGCAGTCCGGAGGGGCGTATTAATGGCTACACCTTC. Encoded protein: CASSPEGRINGYTF. V usage is TRBV27 and J usage is TRBJ1-2; D may be TRBD1 (5 bases). The CDR3 length is 14 residues. V was pared by 5 bases and J by 6 bases, with 16 bases between. CDR1 is MNHEY and CDR2 is SMNVEV in the germline V gene (reference sequence).

This clone was seen a single time. The chain has TRBV4-2 and TRBJ2-4; the match to TRBD2 covers 9 bases. The CDR3 totals 18 residues. Unmatched junction bases numbered 16, after V lost 0 bases and J lost 10 bases. Germline-derived CDR1 and CDR2 are LGHNA and YNFKEQ. CDR3 coding DNA: TGTGCCAGCAGCCAAGAGAAGTCTAGAGATAGCGGGGGTTGGATTCAGTACTTC. Protein product: CASSQEKSRDSGGWIQYF.